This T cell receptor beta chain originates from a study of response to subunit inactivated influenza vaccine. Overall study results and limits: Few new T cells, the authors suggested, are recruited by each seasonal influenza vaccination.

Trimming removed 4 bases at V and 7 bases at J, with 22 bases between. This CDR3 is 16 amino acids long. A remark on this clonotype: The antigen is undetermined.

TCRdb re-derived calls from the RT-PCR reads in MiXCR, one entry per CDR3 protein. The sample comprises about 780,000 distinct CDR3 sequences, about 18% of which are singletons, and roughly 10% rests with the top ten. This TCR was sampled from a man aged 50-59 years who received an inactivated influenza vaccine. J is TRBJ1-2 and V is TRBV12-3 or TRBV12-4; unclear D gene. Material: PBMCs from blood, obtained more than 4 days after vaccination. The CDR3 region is CASSSFYSMTRSGYTF. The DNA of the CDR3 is TGTGCCAGCAGTTCATTTTACTCGATGACTCGCAGTGGCTACACCTTC.